This entry is about one T cell receptor (beta chain). At one boundary the junction diverges from the germline segment, which might be a read error. The researchers produced TCR beta cDNA from roughly 500 ng total RNA with a constant-region primer. Generation of the TCR beta libraries relied on three nested multiplex PCR rounds using slightly modified ARM-PCR. TCRdb analysed the multiplex PCR reads with MiXCR anew, one entry per CDR3 protein. The sample lists approximately 22,000 distinct CDR3 sequences; approximately 70% were seen once. Co-extraction yielded RNA and DNA from around 20-30 mg of unsorted bulk tissue. The sample is drawn from a study of tumor-infiltrating lymphocytes in primary liver carcinoma. The clonotype was recovered from a man aged 35 to 55 with primary liver carcinoma and hepatitis B virus infection. Sequenced: liver tumor tissue from sampling region 1. Noted subset: tumor region T1, superior pole.

The CDR3, as DNA: TGCAGCATTGCCCGGACAGCAAACACCCGGGAGCTTTTTTTT. Its protein is CSIARTANTRELFF. The chain carries TRBV29-1 and TRBJ2-2, with D perhaps given as TRBD1 or TRBD2 (6 bases each). The CDR3 extends over 14 amino acids. From germline, CDR1 is SQVTM and CDR2 ANQGSEA.